Sequencing of this T cell receptor beta chain was carried out in a study of blood T cell repertoires in COVID-19. For the study at large: The United States, Italy and Spain were the sources of the acute and convalescent COVID-19 samples. Sample material is recorded as cDNA or gDNA derived from T cells, B-cell-depleted T cells, or PBMCs.

The CDR3 spans 15 residues. The germline V gene has CDR1 SGHDN and CDR2 FVKESK. The J segment lost 2 bases and the V segment lost 5 bases, leaving 9 bases of the junction unmatched. The assay was immunoSEQ multiplex PCR, and TCRdb's table has in-frame clones only and misses some. The data show approximately 120,000 clones, around 80% seen once. This receptor was taken from a human donor in a cohort sampled during active or convalescent COVID-19. Material for sequencing was peripheral blood. The chain carries TRBV14 and TRBJ2-7; 7 nucleotides match TRBD1. CDR3 DNA: TGTGCCAGCAGCTCCCGGACAGGTGATACCTACGAGCAGTACTTC. Translating gives CASSSRTGDTYEQYF.